Shown below are 14 T cell receptor beta chains from a single sample sequenced in a study of vaccination and CD4 T cells after COVID-19. Stated treatment: approximately 11-day PBMC culture with coronavirus spike peptide pools or control peptides (ViraFEST assay). Sequencing of cultured CD4+ T cell DNA used the Oncomine TCR Beta short-read assay. TCRdb reprocessed the PCR reads with MiXCR, giving one entry per CDR3 protein. The table includes thousands of distinct CDR3 sequences, 66% detected once. Their antigens are not known. The sequenced sample consisted of CD4+ T cells from blood, cultured in vitro. These receptors were obtained from a human donor who had recovered from COVID-19.

The rearrangement joins TRBV20-1 to TRBJ2-7, with D perhaps TRBD2 (6 bases). Trimming left V 3 bases short and J 6 bases short, with 15 bases between. CDR1 is DFQATT and CDR2 is SNEGSKA in the germline V gene (reference sequence). The CDR3 spans 13 residues. CDR3 sequence: CSARGGRISEQYF. In DNA form, the CDR3 reads TGCAGTGCTAGGGGGGGTAGGATATCCGAGCAGTACTTC.

The chain carries TRBV7-6 and TRBJ2-3; no reliable D call. The germline CDR1 and CDR2 sequences are SGHVS and FNYEAQ. Trimming removed 3 bases at V and 0 bases at J, with 10 bases between. The CDR3 runs 15 residues. As DNA, the CDR3 is TGTGCCAGCAGCTTCACCGGGTCTAGCACAGATACGCAGTATTTT. Translation: CASSFTGSSTDTQYF.

V and J are TRBV4-3 and TRBJ2-7; perhaps D is TRBD1 or TRBD2 (6 bases each). V was pared by 4 bases and J by 2 bases, with 21 bases between. CDR1 is LGHNA and CDR2 is YSLEER in the germline V gene. The CDR3 runs 17 residues. DNA for the CDR3: TGCGCCAGCAGCCCGTCGAATTCGGGGGCATCCCCCTACGAGCAGTACTTC. Protein product: CASSPSNSGASPYEQYF.

The rearrangement joins TRBV15 to TRBJ2-7; no firm D call. CDR3 length: 14 residues. Per germline, CDR1 LNHNV and CDR2 YYDKDF (reference sequence). V dropped 1 base and J dropped 6 bases, with 13 bases sitting between them. The CDR3 reads CATSRATWSPEQYF. The CDR3 coding sequence is TGTGCCACCAGCAGAGCAACCTGGAGCCCCGAGCAGTACTTC.

This clonotype was seen a few times. The chain carries TRBV5-1 and TRBJ2-5; D might be TRBD2 (5 bases). Trimming took off 4 bases at V and 5 bases at J, with 12 bases between the two ends. Germline CDR1 is SGHRS and CDR2 is YFSETQ. The CDR3 covers 13 residues. The CDR3 region has the DNA TGCGCCAGCAGCCTGCCTGGAGGCGAGACCCAGTACTTC. Translation: CASSLPGGETQYF.

The chain has TRBV6-1 and TRBJ1-5; D is perhaps TRBD1 (5 bases). Trimming cost V 8 bases and J 4 bases, with 12 bases left between them. The CDR3 is made up of 13 amino acids. The V gene's germline CDR1 is MNHNS and CDR2 SASEGT. The CDR3 nucleotides read TGTGCCAGCTACTGGGGCGGAAATCAGCCCCAGCATTTT. Protein product: CASYWGGNQPQHF.

The CDR3: CATASAAQGYTF. In DNA form, the CDR3 reads TGTGCCACCGCCTCGGCGGCCCAGGGCTACACCTTC. The chain uses TRBV19 and TRBJ1-2, with D unresolved. Germline loops: CDR1 LNHDA, CDR2 SQIVND (reference sequence). Trimming took 10 bases from V and 8 from J, leaving 17 bases between them. This CDR3 has 12 residues.

The chain recombines TRBV20-1 with TRBJ2-7, with 8 positions matching TRBD2. The CDR3 runs to 13 residues. From germline, CDR1 is DFQATT and CDR2 SNEGSKA (reference sequence). V trimming: 7 bases; J trimming: 2 bases; junction bases outside the gene matches: 7. The CDR3 DNA follows: TGCAGTGGCCTTTGGCGGGGGGCCTACGAGCAGTACTTC. Its translation is CSGLWRGAYEQYF.

Points on this clonotype: A junction boundary mismatches the germline segment, possibly from a read error. The genes are TRBV24-1 and TRBJ1-5; D is unclear. CDR1 is KGHDR, CDR2 SFDVKD, per germline. This CDR3 is built from 14 residues. CDR3 amino acids: CATSDGWSNQPRHF. The CDR3 DNA reads TGTGCCACCAGTGACGGGTGGAGCAATCAGCCCCGGCATTTT.

V gene TRBV7-3 combines with J gene TRBJ2-1; D is unresolved. Germline CDR1 SGHTA, CDR2 FQGTGA. Trimming stripped 1 base from V and 9 bases from J, with 7 bases between. The CDR3 covers 12 residues. The CDR3 spells CASSLNFGEQFF. The CDR3 DNA reads as TGTGCCAGCAGCTTAAACTTTGGTGAGCAGTTCTTC.

This clonotype was observed a handful of times. The chain links TRBV20-1 to TRBJ1-1; D not resolved. The CDR3 spans 13 residues. Trimming shortened V by 3 bases and J by 5 bases, and 13 bases separated the two germline ends. Germline CDR1 DFQATT, CDR2 SNEGSKA (reference sequence). The CDR3 is CSASETGATEAFF. In nucleotides, the CDR3 is TGCAGTGCTAGTGAAACGGGAGCGACTGAAGCTTTCTTT.

The chain uses TRBV2 and TRBJ2-5; 10 bases agree with TRBD2. V trimming: 8 bases; J trimming: 5 bases; junction bases outside the gene matches: 5. This CDR3 region has 13 residues. From germline, CDR1 is SNHLY and CDR2 FYNNEI. The CDR3 reads CASAGLAMETQYF. The CDR3 DNA follows: TGTGCCAGCGCGGGACTAGCGATGGAGACCCAGTACTTC.

This clonotype has only a few counts. J is TRBJ1-1 and V is TRBV6-2 or TRBV6-3; possibly TRBD1 for D (5 bases). This CDR3 has 15 residues. From germline, CDR1 is MNHEY and CDR2 SVGEGT. Deletions cut 7 bases from V and 1 base from J, with 16 bases between. DNA for the CDR3: TGTGCCAGCAAACACGGAGGGGCTGGGAACACTGAAGCTTTCTTT. It yields the protein CASKHGGAGNTEAFF.

This chain links TRBV6-2 or TRBV6-3 with TRBJ1-2, with D uncertain. V was pared by 2 bases and J by 2 bases, with 3 bases between. The CDR3 sequence is 12 residues long. CDR1 and CDR2 from the germline V gene are MNHEY and SVGEGT. In DNA, the CDR3 is TGTGCCAGCAGTTACGTAAACTATGGCTACACCTTC. This gives the protein CASSYVNYGYTF.